A selection of T cell receptor beta chains follows, all from one sample in a study of human thymus T cells. Clones were sequenced by immunoSEQ multiplex PCR, and TCRdb holds only the in-frame ones, with some missing. The table has approximately 46,000 clones, just under 95% seen once. Sequencing was done on a sample of blood. The origin of the receptors is a girl under three years old with a congenital heart defect but otherwise immunologically healthy. CDR3s include the opening cysteine and the closing phenylalanine or tryptophan. Each record gives: CDR3 length, D gene, J gene, V gene, clone size, CDR3 DNA, CDR3 protein. A D gene is named only where the DNA matches it firmly. Size is stated for part of the rows, as once, few or many counts, or as a class when the clone is expanded.

cdr3_length: 19
d_call: TRBD1
j_call: TRBJ2-6
v_call: TRBV9
clone_size: -
cdr3_nt: TGTGCCAGCAGCGTAGCTGGACAGGTCCTCCGCTCTGGGGCCAACGTCCTGACTTTC
cdr3_aa: CASSVAGQVLRSGANVLTF

cdr3_length: 14
d_call: TRBD1
j_call: TRBJ1-1
v_call: TRBV5-6
clone_size: once
cdr3_nt: TGTGCCGTCGGACAGGGGGCGATGAACACTGAAGCTTTCTTT
cdr3_aa: CAVGQGAMNTEAFF

cdr3_length: 13
d_call: TRBD2
j_call: TRBJ2-3
v_call: TRBV5-1
clone_size: -
cdr3_nt: TGCGCCAGCAGCTTACTAGCGGCAGATACGCAGTATTTT
cdr3_aa: CASSLLAADTQYF

cdr3_length: 11
d_call: TRBD2
j_call: TRBJ2-3
v_call: TRBV20-1
clone_size: -
cdr3_nt: TGCAGTGCGCCGGGACTAAACACGCAGTATTTT
cdr3_aa: CSAPGLNTQYF

cdr3_length: 16
d_call: TRBD2
j_call: TRBJ2-1
v_call: TRBV2
clone_size: -
cdr3_nt: TGTGCCAGCAGTCCGTTAGGACTAGCGGTTCACAATGAGCAGTTCTTC
cdr3_aa: CASSPLGLAVHNEQFF

cdr3_length: 15
d_call: -
j_call: TRBJ1-5
v_call: TRBV9
clone_size: -
cdr3_nt: TGTGCCAGCAGCGTAGGAGACAGGATCAATCAGCCCCAGCATTTT
cdr3_aa: CASSVGDRINQPQHF

cdr3_length: 15
d_call: TRBD2
j_call: TRBJ2-1
v_call: TRBV15
clone_size: -
cdr3_nt: TGTGCCACCAGCAGAGATCGGACTAGCTACAATGAGCAGTTCTTC
cdr3_aa: CATSRDRTSYNEQFF

cdr3_length: 14
d_call: TRBD1
j_call: TRBJ1-6
v_call: TRBV28
clone_size: -
cdr3_nt: TGTGCCAGCAGTTTGACAGGGGGAAATTCACCCCTCCACTTT
cdr3_aa: CASSLTGGNSPLHF

cdr3_length: 15
d_call: -
j_call: TRBJ2-3
v_call: TRBV2
clone_size: -
cdr3_nt: TGTGCCAGCAGTGGCTGGGCGGCCAGCACAGATACGCAGTATTTT
cdr3_aa: CASSGWAASTDTQYF

cdr3_length: 17
d_call: -
j_call: TRBJ1-1
v_call: TRBV25-1
clone_size: -
cdr3_nt: TGTGCCAGCAGTGAATGGGGGTGGAAAGGCCCGAACACTGAAGCTTTCTTT
cdr3_aa: CASSEWGWKGPNTEAFF

cdr3_length: 12
d_call: -
j_call: TRBJ2-2
v_call: TRBV6-6
clone_size: -
cdr3_nt: TGTGCCAGCAGCCAGAGCCCCGGGGAGCTGTTTTTT
cdr3_aa: CASSQSPGELFF